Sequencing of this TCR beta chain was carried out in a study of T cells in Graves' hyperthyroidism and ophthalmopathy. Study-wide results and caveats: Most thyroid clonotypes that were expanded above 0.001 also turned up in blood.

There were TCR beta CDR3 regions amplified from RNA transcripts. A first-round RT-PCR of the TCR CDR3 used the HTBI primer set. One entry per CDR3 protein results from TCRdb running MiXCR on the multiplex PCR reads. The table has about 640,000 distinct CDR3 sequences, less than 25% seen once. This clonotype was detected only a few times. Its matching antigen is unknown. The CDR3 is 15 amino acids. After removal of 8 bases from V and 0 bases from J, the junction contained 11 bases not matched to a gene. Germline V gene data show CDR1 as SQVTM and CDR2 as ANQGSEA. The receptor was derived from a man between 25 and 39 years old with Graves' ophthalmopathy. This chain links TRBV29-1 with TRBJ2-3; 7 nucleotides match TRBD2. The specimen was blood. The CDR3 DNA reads TGCAGCTCCCTGGGAGGGAGCCCCAGCACAGATACGCAGTATTTT. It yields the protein CSSLGGSPSTDTQYF.